What follows describes a single TCR beta chain. Its specificity is not known. This was the immunoSEQ v3 assay. Data came from immunoSEQ multiplex PCR; TCRdb stores just in-frame clones and leaves some out. The table has more than 50,000 clones, roughly 84% seen once. Time point of the sample: pre-treatment sample, taken before nivolumab and TIL therapy. These data originate in a study of TIL therapy for anti-PD-1-resistant metastatic lung cancer. Whole-study results and caveats: Infused TIL clonotypes partially replaced the baseline blood repertoire, then decayed over months.

The sequence was obtained from a person aged 25-85 years with non-small cell lung cancer. The sample consisted of blood, taken at baseline.

CDR3 amino acids: CASSSRSARPWEGELFF. In nucleotides, the CDR3 is TGTGCCAGCAGCTCCCGGTCCGCTAGGCCCTGGGAAGGGGAGCTGTTTTTT. The rearrangement links TRBV11-2 to TRBJ2-2; D is uncertain. From germline, CDR1 is SGHAT and CDR2 FQNNGV. This CDR3 spans 17 amino acids. The V end lost 4 bases, the J end lost 8 bases, and 23 bases lay between the germline ends.